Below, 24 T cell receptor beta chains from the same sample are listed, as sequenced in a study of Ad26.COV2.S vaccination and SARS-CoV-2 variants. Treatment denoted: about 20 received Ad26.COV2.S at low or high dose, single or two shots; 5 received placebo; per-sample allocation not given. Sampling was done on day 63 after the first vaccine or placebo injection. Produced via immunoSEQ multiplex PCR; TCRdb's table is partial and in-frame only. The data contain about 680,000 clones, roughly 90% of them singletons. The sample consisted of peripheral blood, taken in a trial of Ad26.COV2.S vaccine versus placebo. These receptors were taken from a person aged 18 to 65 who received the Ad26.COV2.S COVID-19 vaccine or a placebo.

CDR3 sequence reads: CASSEDNYEQYF. The CDR3 bases are TGTGCCAGCAGTGAGGACAACTACGAGCAGTACTTC. V usage is TRBV14 and J usage is TRBJ2-7, with D maybe TRBD1 (5 bases). V shed 6 bases and J shed 3 bases, with 9 bases lying between them. The CDR3 totals 12 residues. Looked up from germline, CDR1 is SGHDN and CDR2 is FVKESK.

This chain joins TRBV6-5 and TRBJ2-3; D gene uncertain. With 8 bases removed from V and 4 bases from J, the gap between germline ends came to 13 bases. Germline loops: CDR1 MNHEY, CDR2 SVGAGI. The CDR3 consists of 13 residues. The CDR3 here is CASLRGPPDTQYF. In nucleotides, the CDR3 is TGTGCCAGCCTTCGTGGGCCCCCAGATACGCAGTATTTT.

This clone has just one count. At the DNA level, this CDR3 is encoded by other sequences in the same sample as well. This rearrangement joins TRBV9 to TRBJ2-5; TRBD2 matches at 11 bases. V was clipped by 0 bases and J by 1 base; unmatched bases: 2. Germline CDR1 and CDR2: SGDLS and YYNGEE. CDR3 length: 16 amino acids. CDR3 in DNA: TGTGCCAGCAGCGTAGGTCTAGCGGGGGGCCAAGAGACCCAGTACTTC. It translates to CASSVGLAGGQETQYF.

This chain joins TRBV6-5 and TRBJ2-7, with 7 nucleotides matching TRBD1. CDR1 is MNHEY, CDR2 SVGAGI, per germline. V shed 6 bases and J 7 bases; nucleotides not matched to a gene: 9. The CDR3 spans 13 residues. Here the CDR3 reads CASSADRDGEQYF. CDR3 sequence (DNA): TGTGCCAGCAGCGCCGACAGGGATGGAGAGCAGTACTTC.

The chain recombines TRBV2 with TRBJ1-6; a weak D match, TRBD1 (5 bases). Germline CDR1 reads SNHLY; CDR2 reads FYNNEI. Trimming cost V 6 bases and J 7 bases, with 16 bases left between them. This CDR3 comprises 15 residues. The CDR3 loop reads CASRSGTWGNSPLHF. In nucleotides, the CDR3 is TGTGCCAGCAGATCAGGGACCTGGGGCAATTCACCCCTCCACTTT.

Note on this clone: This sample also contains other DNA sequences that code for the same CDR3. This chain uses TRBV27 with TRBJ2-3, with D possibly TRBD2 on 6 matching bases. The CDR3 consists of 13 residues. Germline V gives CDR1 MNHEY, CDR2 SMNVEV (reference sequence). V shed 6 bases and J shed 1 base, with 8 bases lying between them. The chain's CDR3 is CASRGTGTDTQYF. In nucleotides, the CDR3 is TGTGCCAGCAGGGGGACTGGCACAGATACGCAGTATTTT.

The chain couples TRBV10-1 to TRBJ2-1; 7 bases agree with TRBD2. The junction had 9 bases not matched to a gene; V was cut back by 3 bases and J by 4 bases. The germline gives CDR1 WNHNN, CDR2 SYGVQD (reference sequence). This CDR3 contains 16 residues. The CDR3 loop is CASSDSAGTMYNEQFF. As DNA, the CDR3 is TGCGCCAGCAGTGATTCAGCCGGGACTATGTACAATGAGCAGTTCTTC.

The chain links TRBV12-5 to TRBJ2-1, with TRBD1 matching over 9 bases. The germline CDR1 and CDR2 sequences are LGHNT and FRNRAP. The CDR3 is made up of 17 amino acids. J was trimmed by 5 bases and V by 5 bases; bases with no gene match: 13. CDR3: CASGPDLGTGINNEQFF. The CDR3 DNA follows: TGTGCTAGTGGTCCCGACCTCGGGACAGGGATAAACAATGAGCAGTTCTTC.

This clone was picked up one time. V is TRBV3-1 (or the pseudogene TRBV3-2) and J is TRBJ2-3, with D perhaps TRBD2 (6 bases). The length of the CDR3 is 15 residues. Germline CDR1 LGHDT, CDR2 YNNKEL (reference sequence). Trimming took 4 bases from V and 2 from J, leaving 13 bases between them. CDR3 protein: CASSPRGAYTDTQYF. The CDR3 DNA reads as TGTGCCAGCAGCCCCCGCGGGGCCTACACAGATACGCAGTATTTT.

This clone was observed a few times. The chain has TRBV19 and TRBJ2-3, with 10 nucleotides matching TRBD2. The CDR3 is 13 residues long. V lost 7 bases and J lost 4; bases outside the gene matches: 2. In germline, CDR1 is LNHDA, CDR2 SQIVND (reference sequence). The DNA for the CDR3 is TGTGCCAGTAAGCTAGCGGGAGCAGATACGCAGTATTTT. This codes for CASKLAGADTQYF.

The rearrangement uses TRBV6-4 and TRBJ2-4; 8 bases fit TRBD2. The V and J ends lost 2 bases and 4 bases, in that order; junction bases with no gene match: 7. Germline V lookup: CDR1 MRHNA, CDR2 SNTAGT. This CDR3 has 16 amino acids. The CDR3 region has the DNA TGTGCCAGCAGTGACCCCGGGACTAGTATAAAAAACATTCAGTACTTC. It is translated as CASSDPGTSIKNIQYF.

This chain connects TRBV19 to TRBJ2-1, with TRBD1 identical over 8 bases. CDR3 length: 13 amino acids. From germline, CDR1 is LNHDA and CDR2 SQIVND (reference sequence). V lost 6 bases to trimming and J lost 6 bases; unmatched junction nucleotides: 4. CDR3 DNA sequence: TGTGCCAGTAGCCCGGGACAGGCCAATGAGCAGTTCTTC. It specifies CASSPGQANEQFF. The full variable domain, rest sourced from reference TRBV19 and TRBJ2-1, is DGGITQSPKYLFRKEGQNVTLSCEQNLNHDAMYWYRQDPGQGLRLIYYSQIVNDFQKGDIAEGYSVSREKKESFPLTVTSAQKNPTAFYLCASSPGQANEQFFGPGTRLTVL.

In nucleotides, the CDR3 is TGTGCCAGCAGCGTAGCCGCAGGGCCGACCTACGAGCAGTACTTC. Its protein is CASSVAAGPTYEQYF. The V and J genes are TRBV9 and TRBJ2-7; a possible D gene is TRBD1 (5 bases). There are 15 residues in the CDR3. Germline-derived CDR1 and CDR2 are SGDLS and YYNGEE. V was pared by 0 bases and J by 2 bases, with 12 bases between.

The DNA of the CDR3 is TGTGCCAGCAGTAGAGCAGGGAGCACAGATACGCAGTATTTT. It codes for CASSRAGSTDTQYF. The chain has TRBV25-1 and TRBJ2-3, with D maybe TRBD1 (5 bases). CDR1 MGHDK and CDR2 SYGVNS come from the germline V gene. Trimming left V 5 bases short and J 0 bases short, with 9 bases between. The CDR3 runs 14 residues.

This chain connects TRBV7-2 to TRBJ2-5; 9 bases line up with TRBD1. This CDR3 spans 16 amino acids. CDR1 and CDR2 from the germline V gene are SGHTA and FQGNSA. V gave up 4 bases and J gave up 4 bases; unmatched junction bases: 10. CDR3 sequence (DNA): TGTGCCAGCAGCTCCCTAGGGGGACAGGGAGGAGAGACCCAGTACTTC. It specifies CASSSLGGQGGETQYF.

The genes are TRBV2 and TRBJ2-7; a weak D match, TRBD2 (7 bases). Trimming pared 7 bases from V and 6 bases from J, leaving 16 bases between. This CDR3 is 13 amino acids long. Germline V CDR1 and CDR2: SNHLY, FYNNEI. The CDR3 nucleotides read TGTGCCAGCAACCTACAGGGAGGGGGCGAGCAGTACTTC. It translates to CASNLQGGGEQYF.

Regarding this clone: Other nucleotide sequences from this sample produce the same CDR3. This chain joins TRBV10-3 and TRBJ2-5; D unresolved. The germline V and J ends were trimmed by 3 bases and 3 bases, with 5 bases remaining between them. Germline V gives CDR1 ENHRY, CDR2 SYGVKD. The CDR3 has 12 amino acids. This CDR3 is CAISDREETQYF. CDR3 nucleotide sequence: TGTGCCATCAGTGATCGAGAAGAGACCCAGTACTTC.

In DNA form, the CDR3 reads TGCGCCAGCAGCCTAGACAGGGGCAATCAGCCCCAGCATTTT. It is translated as CASSLDRGNQPQHF. This sequence joins TRBV4-3 and TRBJ1-5, with 7 bases matching TRBD1. CDR1 and CDR2 from the germline V gene are LGHNA and YSLEER. The CDR3 loop spans 14 amino acids. V lost 4 bases and J lost 2; bases outside the gene matches: 2.

CDR3 amino acids: CASSFGESYNEQFF. The DNA of the CDR3 is TGTGCCAGCAGTTTTGGTGAATCTTACAATGAGCAGTTCTTC. J is TRBJ2-1 and V is TRBV27; no firm D call. Per germline, CDR1 MNHEY and CDR2 SMNVEV (reference sequence). V lost 3 bases and J 4 bases, leaving 10 bases between the germline ends. The CDR3 is 14 amino acids.

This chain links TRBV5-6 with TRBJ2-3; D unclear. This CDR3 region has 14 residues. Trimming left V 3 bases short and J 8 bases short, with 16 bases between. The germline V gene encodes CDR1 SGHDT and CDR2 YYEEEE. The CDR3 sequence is CASSSSWTVTTQYF. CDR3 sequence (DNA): TGTGCCAGCAGCTCCTCCTGGACCGTTACTACGCAGTATTTT.

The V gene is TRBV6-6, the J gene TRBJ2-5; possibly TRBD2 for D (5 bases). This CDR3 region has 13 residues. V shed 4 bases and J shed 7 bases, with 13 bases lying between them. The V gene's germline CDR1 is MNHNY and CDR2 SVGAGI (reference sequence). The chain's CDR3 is CASSFGELGTQYF. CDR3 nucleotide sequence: TGTGCCAGCAGTTTCGGGGAGCTGGGGACCCAGTACTTC.

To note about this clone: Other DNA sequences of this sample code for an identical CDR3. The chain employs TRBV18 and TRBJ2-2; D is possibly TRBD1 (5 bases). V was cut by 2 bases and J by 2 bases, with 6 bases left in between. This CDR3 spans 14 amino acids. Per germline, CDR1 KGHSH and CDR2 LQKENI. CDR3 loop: CASSPGHNTGELFF. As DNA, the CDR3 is TGTGCCAGCTCACCAGGACATAACACCGGGGAGCTGTTTTTT.

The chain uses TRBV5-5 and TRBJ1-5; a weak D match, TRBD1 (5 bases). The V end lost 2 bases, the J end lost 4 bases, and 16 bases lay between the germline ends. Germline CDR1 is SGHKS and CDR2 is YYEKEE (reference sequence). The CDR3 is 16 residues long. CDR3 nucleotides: TGTGCCAGCAGCTTAAGAGGGACGATGGGGAATCAGCCCCAGCATTTT. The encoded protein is CASSLRGTMGNQPQHF.

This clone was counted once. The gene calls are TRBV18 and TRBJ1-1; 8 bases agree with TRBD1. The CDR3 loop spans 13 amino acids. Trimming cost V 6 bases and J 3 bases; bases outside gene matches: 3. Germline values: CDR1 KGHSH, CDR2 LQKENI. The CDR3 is CASSLTGDTEAFF. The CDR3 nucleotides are TGTGCCAGCTCGTTGACAGGGGACACTGAAGCTTTCTTT.